This T cell receptor beta chain was recovered during a study of shared clonotypes between healthy human individuals. As handled by the study authors: Filtering of immunoSEQ junctional sequences could not match full-length read filtering. Profiling relied on immunoSEQ multiplex PCR, and the TCRdb table lists in-frame clones only, not all of them. Clone size and the V and J calls come from that table; the DNA yielded D and trimming. The sample carries approximately 470,000 clones, 78% recorded once. This CDR3 comprises 14 residues. Per germline, CDR1 SGHAT and CDR2 FQNNGV. Trimming took 4 bases from V and 4 from J, leaving 14 bases between them.

Input material: PBMCs. The receptor was isolated from a woman in her 40s in good health. Some clones in this sample may be carry-over from other donors' samples. This chain links TRBV11-2 with TRBJ2-7; D is perhaps TRBD1 (6 bases). CDR3 in DNA: TGTGCCAGCAGCTCAGGAACAGGGTTGTACGAGCAGTACTTC. Amino acids: CASSSGTGLYEQYF.